Given below is one T cell receptor beta chain in context. CDR3 length: 13 residues. Per germline, CDR1 DFQATT and CDR2 SNEGSKA (reference sequence). J was trimmed by 4 bases and V by 5 bases; bases with no gene match: 5. Building the TCR beta libraries relied on iRepertoire HTBI primers, and CDR3 regions underwent Arm-PCR. A single record per CDR3 protein comes from TCRdb applying MiXCR to the multiplex PCR reads. The profile shows about 500,000 distinct CDR3 sequences, about a sixth of them singletons. The entry originates in a study of regulatory T cells in long-lasting Graves disease. Sample time point: newly diagnosed GD, antithyroid drugs for less than 3 months. RNA extracted from PBMCs served as the sequencing template. This sample was shared with a second study, whose subject was T cells in Graves' hyperthyroidism and ophthalmopathy. From that report: Blood also contained most expanded thyroid clonotypes above 0.001.

V and J are TRBV20-1 and TRBJ1-5; 7 nucleotides line up with TRBD1. This receptor was obtained from a man aged 40-49 years with Graves disease. This specimen consisted of peripheral blood mononuclear cells (PBMCs), obtained at new diagnosis, from a patient treated with antithyroid drugs. CDR3 sequence reads: CSAGGQQNQPQHF. The CDR3 DNA follows: TGCAGTGCTGGGGGACAGCAGAATCAGCCCCAGCATTTT.